This entry lists 13 T cell receptor beta chains sequenced from one sample in a study of spatial heterogeneity in lung cancer. Using its own MiXCR run on the 5' RACE reads, TCRdb lists one record per CDR3 protein. The repertoire holds about 44,000 distinct CDR3 sequences, 12% to 15% seen once, with around 56% in the top ten. Documented time point: sample taken at primary tumor resection. The sequencing used PBMCs, collected at surgery. Receptors were obtained from a male donor with early-stage non-small cell lung cancer.

The chain carries TRBV6-2 or TRBV6-3 and TRBJ1-1; D gene unclear. The CDR3 is made up of 12 amino acids. V gave up 6 bases and J gave up 2 bases, with 7 bases separating them. CDR1 and CDR2 (germline): MNHEY, SVGEGT. CDR3 nucleotide sequence: TGTGCCAGCAGCCAGTTTAACACTGAAGCTTTCTTT. This sequence encodes CASSQFNTEAFF.

This clonotype was recorded a few times. The chain links TRBV12-3 or TRBV12-4 to TRBJ2-2; D might be TRBD1 (6 bases). The length of the CDR3 is 15 residues. Trimming removed 6 bases from V and 6 bases from J, with 17 bases in between. For the CDR3, the DNA is TGTGCCAGCAGCCTTGATCCAGGGGTAGCCGGGGAGCTGTTTTTT. This sequence encodes CASSLDPGVAGELFF.

This clonotype came up a few times. This chain joins TRBV5-5 and TRBJ1-1; 9 nucleotides line up with TRBD1. Germline assignment: CDR1 SGHKS and CDR2 YYEKEE (reference sequence). Unmatched junction bases numbered 3, after V lost 4 bases and J lost 5 bases. The CDR3 sequence is 13 residues long. In DNA form, the CDR3 reads TGTGCCAGCAGCACGGGGACAGGGACTGAAGCTTTCTTT. Its translation is CASSTGTGTEAFF.

The chain has TRBV9 and TRBJ2-1; 10 nucleotides line up with TRBD2. CDR3 length: 17 amino acids. CDR1 and CDR2 (germline): SGDLS, YYNGEE. V gave up 1 base and J gave up 8 bases; unmatched junction bases: 12. As DNA, the CDR3 is TGTGCCAGCAGCGTAACCCCCTCTAGCGGGGGAGGCGATGAGCAGTTCTTC. This gives the protein CASSVTPSSGGGDEQFF.

The rearrangement links TRBV7-6 to TRBJ2-7; 10 bases are a match to TRBD1. The germline CDR1 and CDR2 sequences are SGHVS and FNYEAQ. Unmatched junction bases numbered 6, after V lost 4 bases and J lost 3 bases. This CDR3 contains 15 residues. CDR3 sequence reads: CASSSGTGEGYEQYF. Here the CDR3 DNA reads TGTGCCAGCAGCTCGGGGACAGGGGAAGGCTACGAGCAGTACTTC.

At least ten counts were recorded for this clonotype. This chain links TRBV11-1 with TRBJ1-2; 7 bases line up with TRBD1. This CDR3 contains 13 residues. Germline CDR1 and CDR2: SGHAT and FQDESV (reference sequence). The J segment lost 8 bases and the V segment lost 5 bases, leaving 8 bases of the junction unmatched. The CDR3 sequence is CASSATGKGGYTF. In DNA, the CDR3 is TGTGCCAGCAGCGCGACAGGGAAGGGGGGCTACACCTTC.

This clonotype was seen ten or more times. V is TRBV5-4 and J is TRBJ2-5; a possible D gene is TRBD1 (5 bases). Germline CDR1 is SGHNT and CDR2 is YYREEE (reference sequence). The CDR3 sequence is 13 residues long. V was clipped by 4 bases and J by 5 bases, with 12 bases between them. DNA of the CDR3: TGTGCCAGCAGCCGCCAGGGATCGGAGACCCAGTACTTC. This codes for CASSRQGSETQYF.

The J gene is TRBJ2-3, the V gene TRBV11-2, with TRBD1 matching 7 bases. The V segment lost 7 bases and the J segment 3 bases; nucleotides outside the gene matches: 7. Looked up from germline, CDR1 is SGHAT and CDR2 is FQNNGV. CDR3 size: 14 residues. CDR3 amino acids: CASNPTGWTDTQYF. Written as DNA, the CDR3 is TGTGCCAGCAACCCGACAGGGTGGACAGATACGCAGTATTTT.

This clonotype has a count of ten or more. CDR3 sequence reads: CASSLVQGPNSPLHF. The CDR3 nucleotides are TGTGCCAGCAGTTTAGTTCAGGGTCCTAATTCACCCCTCCACTTT. V is TRBV12-3 or TRBV12-4 and J is TRBJ1-6, with D perhaps TRBD1 (5 bases). Trimming pared 1 base from V and 6 bases from J, leaving 10 bases between. The length of the CDR3 is 15 residues.

The chain employs TRBV20-1 and TRBJ1-6, with D tentatively TRBD1 (5 bases). This CDR3 spans 14 amino acids. Trimming left V 6 bases short and J 6 bases short, with 15 bases between. In germline, CDR1 is DFQATT, CDR2 SNEGSKA (reference sequence). The CDR3 is CSALLGGVNSPLHF. The CDR3 DNA follows: TGCAGTGCCCTGCTGGGGGGAGTTAATTCACCCCTCCACTTT.

This chain links TRBV12-3 or TRBV12-4 with TRBJ1-1; D ambiguous. V dropped 5 bases and J dropped 0 bases, with 13 bases sitting between them. The length of the CDR3 is 15 residues. Here the CDR3 DNA reads TGTGCCAGCAGTCCTGGTGAGTTAATGAACACTGAAGCTTTCTTT. Protein sequence: CASSPGELMNTEAFF.

V usage is TRBV5-6 and J usage is TRBJ2-3, with a possible D match to TRBD2 (5 bases). Trimming shortened V by 0 bases and J by 8 bases, and 19 bases separated the two germline ends. The CDR3 runs 16 residues. The germline V gene encodes CDR1 SGHDT and CDR2 YYEEEE. In nucleotides, the CDR3 is TGTGCCAGCAGCTTGGCCGCAAGGGTGAGGAGGCCTACGCAGTATTTT. Protein: CASSLAARVRRPTQYF.

Many counts were recorded for this clonotype. The chain combines TRBV28 with TRBJ1-5; D ambiguous. CDR1 MDHEN and CDR2 SYDVKM come from the germline V gene. Trimming left V 5 bases short and J 1 base short, with 9 bases between. CDR3 length: 14 amino acids. The CDR3 loop reads CASSMGTSNQPQHF. CDR3 nucleotide sequence: TGTGCCAGCAGTATGGGTACGAGCAATCAGCCCCAGCATTTT.